The 17 T cell receptor beta chains presented below share a single source sample, sequenced in a study of T-cell reconstitution after alpha-beta-depleted transplantation in children. Library preparation (for TCRbeta) was performed with unique molecular identifiers. TCRdb ran MiXCR on the PCR reads and lists one entry per CDR3 protein. The table shows 500,000 to 750,000 distinct CDR3 sequences, with 25% to 30% occurring only once. The sequencing used PBMCs, collected before TCRalphabeta/CD19-depleted stem cell transplant. Source of these receptors: a boy under two years old with Wiskott-Aldrich syndrome, due to receive a stem cell transplant.

The chain has TRBV29-1 and TRBJ2-2; no reliable D call. CDR3 size: 13 residues. The V end lost 6 bases, the J end lost 2 bases, and 10 bases lay between the germline ends. CDR1 and CDR2 (germline): SQVTM, ANQGSEA. CDR3 DNA sequence: TGCAGCGTCCAGAAGTTTAACACCGGGGAGCTGTTTTTT. Amino acid sequence: CSVQKFNTGELFF.

This clonotype has a handful of counts. V gene TRBV29-1 combines with J gene TRBJ2-2; the match to TRBD2 covers 11 bases. The CDR3 is made up of 14 amino acids. Unmatched junction bases numbered 2, after V lost 5 bases and J lost 3 bases. Germline V gene sequence: CDR1 SQVTM, CDR2 ANQGSEA. The CDR3, as DNA: TGCAGCGTTATTAGCGGGAGGGACACCGGGGAGCTGTTTTTT. It translates to CSVISGRDTGELFF.

V is TRBV16 and J is TRBJ1-1, with D maybe TRBD1 (6 bases). CDR1 is KGHSY, CDR2 FQNENV, per germline. CDR3 length: 17 residues. Trimming took off 2 bases at V and 3 bases at J, with 19 bases between the two ends. CDR3 nucleotides: TGTGCCAGCAGCCAAACCCACCCAGGGCAGGGGTACACTGAAGCTTTCTTT. Protein: CASSQTHPGQGYTEAFF.

This clonotype has just a few counts. The chain links TRBV2 to TRBJ1-1; unclear D gene. The CDR3 is 10 amino acids. Germline assignment: CDR1 SNHLY and CDR2 FYNNEI. The ends were cut back, 3 bases at V and 10 bases at J, with 6 bases in the middle. The CDR3 sequence: CASSDQTAFF. The CDR3 DNA follows: TGTGCCAGCAGTGACCAGACAGCTTTCTTT.

A few counts support this clonotype. This rearrangement joins TRBV20-1 to TRBJ2-1; tentatively, D is TRBD2 (5 bases). This CDR3 has 13 residues. Trimming took off 6 bases at V and 6 bases at J, with 15 bases between the two ends. CDR1 is DFQATT and CDR2 is SNEGSKA in the germline V gene (reference sequence). The CDR3 DNA is TGCAGTGCCTTGCCCCTCCGGGGCAATGAGCAGTTCTTC. Protein sequence: CSALPLRGNEQFF.

This clonotype has only one observation. The J gene is TRBJ1-1, the V gene TRBV5-1; D may be TRBD1 (6 bases). The V gene lost 3 bases and the J gene lost 1 base, with 19 bases spanning the gap. Looked up from germline, CDR1 is SGHRS and CDR2 is YFSETQ. The CDR3 covers 17 residues. CDR3 residues: CASSSLPGGSENTEAFF. Here the CDR3 DNA reads TGCGCCAGCAGCTCCCTCCCTGGGGGCTCGGAGAACACTGAAGCTTTCTTT. Full variable domain (rest looked up from reference TRBV5-1 and TRBJ1-1): KAGVTQTPRYLIKTRGQQVTLSCSPISGHRSVSWYQQTPGQGLQFLFEYFSETQRNKGNFPGRFSGRQFSNSRSEMNVSTLELGDSALYLCASSSLPGGSENTEAFFGQGTRLTVV.

There are a few counts of this clonotype. V gene TRBV7-8 combines with J gene TRBJ2-7; D is possibly TRBD1 or TRBD2 (5 bases each). The CDR3 consists of 17 residues. Germline V lookup: CDR1 SGHVS, CDR2 FQNEAQ. V gave up 1 base and J gave up 3 bases, with 19 bases separating them. Here the CDR3 DNA reads TGTGCCAGCAGCTTAGTTGTTTTGAGGGGTTGGGACTACGAGCAGTACTTC. Translating it yields CASSLVVLRGWDYEQYF.

This clonotype came up a few times. The gene calls are TRBV5-1 and TRBJ2-5; TRBD2 matches 14 bases. The CDR3 contains 15 residues. Germline lookup yields CDR1 SGHRS and CDR2 YFSETQ. J was trimmed by 4 bases and V by 4 bases; bases with no gene match: 3. The CDR3 loop reads CASSVGLAGVETQYF. CDR3 nucleotides: TGCGCCAGCAGCGTGGGACTAGCGGGAGTAGAGACCCAGTACTTC.

The genes are TRBV7-2 and TRBJ2-1; 8 bases fit TRBD1. This CDR3 region has 16 residues. The trim removed 5 bases at V and 8 bases at J, leaving 14 bases unmatched. CDR1 is SGHTA and CDR2 is FQGNSA in the germline V gene. The CDR3 reads CASSPLWQGAKDEQFF. The CDR3 DNA follows: TGTGCCAGCAGCCCGCTCTGGCAGGGGGCGAAGGATGAGCAGTTCTTC.

CDR3 loop: CSAHRVKETQYF. The CDR3 nucleotides are TGCAGTGCTCACAGGGTTAAGGAGACCCAGTACTTC. This chain links TRBV20-1 with TRBJ2-5, with D possibly matching TRBD1 (6 bases). Germline V gives CDR1 DFQATT, CDR2 SNEGSKA (reference sequence). Trimming left V 5 bases short and J 5 bases short, with 12 bases between. The CDR3 has 12 residues.

This clonotype was observed a handful of times. This rearrangement joins TRBV4-2 to TRBJ2-1; D gene uncertain. The CDR3 totals 15 residues. Trimming shortened V by 0 bases and J by 14 bases, and 20 bases separated the two germline ends. Germline V gene sequence: CDR1 LGHNA, CDR2 YNFKEQ. The CDR3 DNA is TGTGCCAGCAGCCAAGATGTTATCGGTCCCGCCAAAGAGTTCTTC. It specifies CASSQDVIGPAKEFF.

This clonotype came up a few times. The chain combines TRBV5-5 with TRBJ2-6; maybe TRBD1 (6 bases). The germline V gene encodes CDR1 SGHKS and CDR2 YYEKEE (reference sequence). V was shortened by 7 bases and J by 0 bases, with 11 bases between the two germline ends. This CDR3 is 15 amino acids long. The CDR3 loop reads CASRQAISGANVLTF. The CDR3 DNA is TGTGCCAGCCGACAGGCCATCTCTGGGGCCAACGTCCTGACTTTC.

This clonotype was seen more than once but under ten times. The gene calls are TRBV13 and TRBJ2-7; the D gene is possibly TRBD2 (6 bases). Trimming took off 4 bases at V and 4 bases at J, with 17 bases between the two ends. Germline CDR1 is PRHDT and CDR2 is FYEKMQ (reference sequence). CDR3 size: 15 residues. The CDR3 protein is CASSSRDSLLYEQYF. The CDR3 coding sequence is TGTGCCAGCAGCTCCCGGGACTCCCTCTTGTACGAGCAGTACTTC.

Only a few counts were recorded for this clonotype. The chain links TRBV10-3 to TRBJ1-1; 10 bases are a match to TRBD1. This CDR3 region has 15 residues. Looked up from germline, CDR1 is ENHRY and CDR2 is SYGVKD. The trim removed 5 bases at V and 4 bases at J, leaving 7 bases unmatched. CDR3 amino acids: CAISPGTGVGTEAFF. Here the CDR3 DNA reads TGTGCCATCAGTCCCGGGACAGGGGTGGGCACTGAAGCTTTCTTT.

This clonotype was seen a few times. The chain employs TRBV7-9 and TRBJ2-5, with a weak D call TRBD1 (6 bases). The germline V and J ends were trimmed by 5 bases and 3 bases, with 13 bases remaining between them. The germline gives CDR1 SEHNR, CDR2 FQNEAQ (reference sequence). The CDR3 consists of 14 residues. The CDR3 DNA reads as TGTGCCAGCAGCCTCCGAGGGACAAAAGAGACCCAGTACTTC. It yields the protein CASSLRGTKETQYF.

This clonotype came up many times. V and J are TRBV20-1 and TRBJ2-3; 11 positions agree with TRBD2. Germline CDR1 DFQATT, CDR2 SNEGSKA (reference sequence). This CDR3 contains 12 residues. The V segment lost 6 bases and the J segment 5 bases; nucleotides outside the gene matches: 1. CDR3 nucleotide sequence: TGCAGTGCCGGGACTAGCGGAGATACGCAGTATTTT. It specifies CSAGTSGDTQYF.

This clonotype was found a few times. The rearrangement links TRBV29-1 to TRBJ2-2; tentatively, D is TRBD1 (5 bases). V dropped 8 bases and J dropped 0 bases, with 13 bases sitting between them. Germline V gene lookup returns CDR1 SQVTM and CDR2 ANQGSEA. The CDR3 sequence is 14 residues long. CDR3 DNA: TGCAGCCCGGATGGGGCCTCGAACACCGGGGAGCTGTTTTTT. It encodes CSPDGASNTGELFF.